These T cell receptor beta chains were read from a single sample in a study of blood T cell repertoires in COVID-19. Profiled with immunoSEQ multiplex PCR; TCRdb holds only in-frame clones, not every one. The profile shows around 70,000 clones, around 86% of them singletons. The sequencing sample was made of peripheral blood. The receptors were gathered from a woman aged 18-29 years with acute or convalescent COVID-19. Both conserved end residues are part of each CDR3. Fields, in order: V gene, CDR3 length, clone size, J gene, D gene, CDR3 protein, CDR3 DNA. The D gene is left open where the match is weak. Not every row has a clone size; where given, it reads once, few, many or a size class.

v_gene: TRBV7-8
len: 16
abundance: once
j_gene: TRBJ1-3
d_gene: TRBD1
CDR3aa: CASSLPRTGSGNTIYF
CDR3nt: TGTGCCAGCAGCTTACCCCGGACAGGGTCTGGAAACACCATATATTTT

v_gene: TRBV7-2
len: 19
abundance: large
j_gene: TRBJ1-2
d_gene: NA
CDR3aa: CASSLTLPGNKFRPNGYTF
CDR3nt: TGTGCCAGCAGCTTAACCCTACCAGGTAACAAGTTCCGGCCCAATGGCTACACCTTC

v_gene: TRBV7-2
len: 15
abundance: NA
j_gene: TRBJ2-1
d_gene: NA
CDR3aa: CASSSRESSYNEQFF
CDR3nt: TGTGCCAGCAGCTCCAGGGAAAGCTCCTACAATGAGCAGTTCTTC

v_gene: TRBV5-4
len: 15
abundance: few
j_gene: TRBJ1-2
d_gene: TRBD1
CDR3aa: CASSSTDRDSYGYTF
CDR3nt: TGTGCCAGCAGCTCAACGGACAGGGACAGCTATGGCTACACCTTC

v_gene: TRBV5-6
len: 16
abundance: NA
j_gene: TRBJ2-2
d_gene: TRBD2
CDR3aa: CASTGTSGSNTGELFF
CDR3nt: TGTGCCAGCACGGGGACTAGCGGGTCGAACACCGGGGAGCTGTTTTTT

v_gene: TRBV19
len: 16
abundance: NA
j_gene: TRBJ2-7
d_gene: TRBD2
CDR3aa: CASSTGTSGNRYEQYF
CDR3nt: TGTGCCAGTAGTACGGGGACTAGCGGGAACCGGTACGAGCAGTACTTC

v_gene: TRBV29-1
len: 12
abundance: NA
j_gene: TRBJ1-2
d_gene: NA
CDR3aa: CSVARTGYGYTF
CDR3nt: TGCAGCGTTGCCAGGACTGGGTATGGCTACACCTTC

v_gene: TRBV27
len: 16
abundance: NA
j_gene: TRBJ2-1
d_gene: TRBD1
CDR3aa: CASSLGTGGSYNEQFF
CDR3nt: TGTGCCAGCAGTCTCGGGACAGGGGGCTCCTACAATGAGCAGTTCTTC

v_gene: TRBV29-1
len: 14
abundance: NA
j_gene: TRBJ1-2
d_gene: TRBD1
CDR3aa: CSVEVTGGFYGYTF
CDR3nt: TGCAGCGTTGAAGTGACAGGGGGATTCTATGGCTACACCTTC

v_gene: TRBV3-1/TRBV3-2
len: 13
abundance: NA
j_gene: TRBJ1-1
d_gene: NA
CDR3aa: CATTSRERAEAFF
CDR3nt: TGTGCCACTACCTCTAGGGAGAGGGCTGAAGCTTTCTTT

v_gene: TRBV12-3/TRBV12-4
len: 12
abundance: NA
j_gene: TRBJ1-2
d_gene: NA
CDR3aa: CASSAQASGYTF
CDR3nt: TGTGCCAGCAGCGCTCAGGCAAGCGGCTACACCTTC

v_gene: TRBV7-2
len: 14
abundance: NA
j_gene: TRBJ2-4
d_gene: NA
CDR3aa: CASSLGALGNIQYF
CDR3nt: TGTGCCAGCAGCTTAGGGGCTTTGGGAAACATTCAGTACTTC

v_gene: TRBV12-3/TRBV12-4
len: 13
abundance: NA
j_gene: TRBJ1-6
d_gene: NA
CDR3aa: CASSLLARSPLHF
CDR3nt: TGTGCCAGCAGTTTACTGGCAAGATCACCCCTCCACTTT

v_gene: TRBV7-2
len: 14
abundance: NA
j_gene: TRBJ2-7
d_gene: TRBD2
CDR3aa: CASSRTSSLYEQYF
CDR3nt: TGTGCCAGCAGCAGGACTAGCTCCTTATACGAGCAGTACTTC

v_gene: TRBV28
len: 17
abundance: NA
j_gene: TRBJ2-5
d_gene: TRBD2
CDR3aa: CASSLSRTSGVQETQYF
CDR3nt: TGTGCCAGCAGTTTATCTCGGACTAGCGGGGTACAAGAGACCCAGTACTTC

v_gene: TRBV7-8
len: 15
abundance: NA
j_gene: TRBJ2-2
d_gene: TRBD1
CDR3aa: CASSLLPGGRSPLFF
CDR3nt: TGTGCCAGCAGCTTATTGCCAGGGGGAAGATCCCCACTGTTTTTT

v_gene: TRBV27
len: 14
abundance: NA
j_gene: TRBJ1-2
d_gene: TRBD1
CDR3aa: CASSSGQGVSGYTF
CDR3nt: TGTGCCAGCAGTTCAGGACAGGGGGTATCTGGCTACACCTTC

v_gene: TRBV29-1
len: 12
abundance: NA
j_gene: TRBJ1-2
d_gene: TRBD1
CDR3aa: CSAGTADYGYTF
CDR3nt: TGCAGCGCCGGGACAGCCGACTATGGCTACACCTTC

v_gene: TRBV4-2
len: 14
abundance: once
j_gene: TRBJ2-5
d_gene: TRBD1
CDR3aa: CASGGTGVYETQYF
CDR3nt: TGTGCCTCAGGGGGGACAGGGGTCTATGAGACCCAGTACTTC

v_gene: TRBV4-1
len: 16
abundance: NA
j_gene: TRBJ2-5
d_gene: TRBD2
CDR3aa: CASSQVTGGDQETQYF
CDR3nt: TGCGCCAGCAGCCAAGTAACGGGAGGGGACCAAGAGACCCAGTACTTC

v_gene: TRBV2
len: 14
abundance: NA
j_gene: TRBJ1-1
d_gene: NA
CDR3aa: CASSVREMNTEAFF
CDR3nt: TGTGCCAGCAGTGTACGGGAAATGAACACTGAAGCTTTCTTT

v_gene: TRBV6-4
len: 14
abundance: NA
j_gene: TRBJ1-3
d_gene: NA
CDR3aa: CASPLFTSGNTIYF
CDR3nt: TGTGCCAGCCCACTATTTACCTCTGGAAACACCATATATTTT

v_gene: TRBV2
len: 18
abundance: NA
j_gene: TRBJ1-1
d_gene: NA
CDR3aa: CASSEAYWGGTANTEAFF
CDR3nt: TGTGCCAGCAGTGAAGCCTACTGGGGGGGGACCGCGAACACTGAAGCTTTCTTT

v_gene: TRBV29-1
len: 13
abundance: NA
j_gene: TRBJ2-3
d_gene: NA
CDR3aa: CSVAGEVTDTQYF
CDR3nt: TGCAGCGTTGCGGGGGAGGTCACAGATACGCAGTATTTT

v_gene: TRBV7-9
len: 14
abundance: NA
j_gene: TRBJ1-4
d_gene: TRBD1
CDR3aa: CASSTGAANEKLFF
CDR3nt: TGTGCCAGCAGCACAGGGGCGGCTAATGAAAAACTGTTTTTT

v_gene: TRBV30
len: 14
abundance: NA
j_gene: TRBJ1-1
d_gene: TRBD1
CDR3aa: CAWSPGQGHTEAFF
CDR3nt: TGTGCCTGGAGTCCAGGACAGGGTCACACTGAAGCTTTCTTT

v_gene: TRBV6-4
len: 14
abundance: NA
j_gene: TRBJ2-3
d_gene: TRBD2
CDR3aa: CASSLAGGDDTQYF
CDR3nt: TGTGCCAGCAGTCTAGCGGGGGGGGACGATACGCAGTATTTT

v_gene: TRBV28
len: 16
abundance: NA
j_gene: TRBJ2-3
d_gene: TRBD2
CDR3aa: CASSPSSGSVVDTQYF
CDR3nt: TGTGCCAGCAGCCCGTCTAGCGGGAGTGTTGTGGATACGCAGTATTTT

v_gene: TRBV7-9
len: 16
abundance: NA
j_gene: TRBJ2-1
d_gene: TRBD2
CDR3aa: CASSFIGLADYNEQFF
CDR3nt: TGTGCCAGCAGCTTTATCGGACTAGCGGACTACAATGAGCAGTTCTTC

v_gene: TRBV11-2
len: 15
abundance: NA
j_gene: TRBJ2-1
d_gene: TRBD1
CDR3aa: CASTAGTASYNEQFF
CDR3nt: TGTGCCAGCACCGCCGGGACAGCCTCCTACAATGAGCAGTTCTTC

v_gene: TRBV30
len: 14
abundance: NA
j_gene: TRBJ1-2
d_gene: NA
CDR3aa: CAWTPQGRGYGYTF
CDR3nt: TGTGCCTGGACGCCCCAGGGAAGAGGCTATGGCTACACCTTC

v_gene: TRBV19
len: 17
abundance: NA
j_gene: TRBJ1-1
d_gene: TRBD1
CDR3aa: CASKPRQGRESGTEAFF
CDR3nt: TGTGCCAGTAAACCGCGACAGGGGCGTGAATCGGGCACTGAAGCTTTCTTT

v_gene: TRBV28
len: 14
abundance: NA
j_gene: TRBJ1-2
d_gene: NA
CDR3aa: CASSLFGLAAGYTF
CDR3nt: TGTGCCAGCAGTTTATTTGGCTTGGCGGCTGGCTACACCTTC

v_gene: TRBV2
len: 13
abundance: NA
j_gene: TRBJ2-5
d_gene: TRBD2
CDR3aa: CASNPSGSGAQYF
CDR3nt: TGTGCCAGCAACCCTAGCGGCTCGGGGGCCCAGTACTTC

v_gene: TRBV11-3
len: 13
abundance: few
j_gene: TRBJ2-2
d_gene: NA
CDR3aa: CASSKDTTGELFF
CDR3nt: TGTGCCAGCAGCAAGGACACCACCGGGGAGCTGTTTTTT

v_gene: TRBV18
len: 19
abundance: few
j_gene: TRBJ1-3
d_gene: NA
CDR3aa: CASSPNGGPGRNSGNTIYF
CDR3nt: TGTGCCAGCTCACCAAACGGGGGACCTGGCAGAAACTCTGGAAACACCATATATTTT

v_gene: TRBV18
len: 15
abundance: NA
j_gene: TRBJ1-1
d_gene: TRBD1
CDR3aa: CASSPLGQVNTEAFF
CDR3nt: TGTGCCAGCTCACCACTGGGACAGGTGAACACTGAAGCTTTCTTT

v_gene: TRBV28
len: 15
abundance: NA
j_gene: TRBJ1-1
d_gene: NA
CDR3aa: CASSPQVFSDTEAFF
CDR3nt: TGTGCCAGCAGCCCACAGGTCTTTAGTGATACTGAAGCTTTCTTT

v_gene: TRBV11-2
len: 14
abundance: NA
j_gene: TRBJ1-6
d_gene: NA
CDR3aa: CASSLDTYNSPLHF
CDR3nt: TGTGCCAGCAGCTTAGATACATATAATTCACCCCTCCACTTT